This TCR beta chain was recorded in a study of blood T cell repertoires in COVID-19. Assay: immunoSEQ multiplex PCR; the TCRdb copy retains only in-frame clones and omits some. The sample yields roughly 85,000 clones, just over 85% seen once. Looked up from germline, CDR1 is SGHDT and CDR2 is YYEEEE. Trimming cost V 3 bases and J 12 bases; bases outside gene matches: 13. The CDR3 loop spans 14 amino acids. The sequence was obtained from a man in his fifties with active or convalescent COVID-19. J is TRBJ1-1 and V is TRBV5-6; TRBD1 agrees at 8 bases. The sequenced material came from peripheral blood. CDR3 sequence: CASSYGTGPSETFF. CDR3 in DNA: TGTGCCAGCAGCTACGGGACAGGCCCTTCCGAGACTTTCTTT.